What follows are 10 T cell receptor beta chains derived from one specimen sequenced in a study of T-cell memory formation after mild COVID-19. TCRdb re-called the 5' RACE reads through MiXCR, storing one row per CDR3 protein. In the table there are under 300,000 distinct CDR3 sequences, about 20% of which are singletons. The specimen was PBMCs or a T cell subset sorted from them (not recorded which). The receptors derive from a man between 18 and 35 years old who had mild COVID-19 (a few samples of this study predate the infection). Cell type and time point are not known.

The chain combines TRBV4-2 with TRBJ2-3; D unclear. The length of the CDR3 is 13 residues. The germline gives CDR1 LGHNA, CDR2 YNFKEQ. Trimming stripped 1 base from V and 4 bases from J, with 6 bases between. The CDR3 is CASSQVLSDTQYF. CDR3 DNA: TGTGCCAGCAGCCAAGTCCTCTCAGATACGCAGTATTTT.

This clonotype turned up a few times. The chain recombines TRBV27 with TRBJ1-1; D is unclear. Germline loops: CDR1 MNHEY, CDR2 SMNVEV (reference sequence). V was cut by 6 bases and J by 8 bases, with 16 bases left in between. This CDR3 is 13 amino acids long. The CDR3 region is CASRTEIESEAFF. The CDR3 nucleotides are TGTGCCAGCAGAACAGAGATCGAATCCGAAGCTTTCTTT.

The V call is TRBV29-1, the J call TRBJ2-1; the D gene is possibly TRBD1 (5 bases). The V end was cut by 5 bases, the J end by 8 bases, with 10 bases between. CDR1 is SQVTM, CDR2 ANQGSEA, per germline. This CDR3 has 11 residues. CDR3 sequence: CSVHRSHEQFF. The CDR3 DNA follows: TGCAGCGTTCACAGGTCGCATGAGCAGTTCTTC.

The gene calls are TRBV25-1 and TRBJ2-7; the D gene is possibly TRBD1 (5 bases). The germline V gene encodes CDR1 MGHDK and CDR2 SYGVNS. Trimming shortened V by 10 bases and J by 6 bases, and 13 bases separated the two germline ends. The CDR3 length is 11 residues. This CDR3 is CATSAGFEQYF. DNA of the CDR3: TGTGCCACCTCGGCAGGGTTCGAGCAGTACTTC.

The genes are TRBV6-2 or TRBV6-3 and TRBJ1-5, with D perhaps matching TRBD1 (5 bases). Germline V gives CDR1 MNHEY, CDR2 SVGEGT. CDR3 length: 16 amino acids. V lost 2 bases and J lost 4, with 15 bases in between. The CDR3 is CASSYHSRGGNQPQHF. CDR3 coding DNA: TGTGCCAGCAGTTACCATTCTCGGGGGGGAAATCAGCCCCAGCATTTT.

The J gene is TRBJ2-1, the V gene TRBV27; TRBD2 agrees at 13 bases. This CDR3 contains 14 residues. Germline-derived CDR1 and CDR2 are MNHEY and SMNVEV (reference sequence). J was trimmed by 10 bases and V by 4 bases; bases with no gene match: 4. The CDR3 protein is CASSSRLAGGEQFF. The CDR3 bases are TGTGCCAGCAGTTCCAGACTAGCGGGGGGAGAGCAGTTCTTC.

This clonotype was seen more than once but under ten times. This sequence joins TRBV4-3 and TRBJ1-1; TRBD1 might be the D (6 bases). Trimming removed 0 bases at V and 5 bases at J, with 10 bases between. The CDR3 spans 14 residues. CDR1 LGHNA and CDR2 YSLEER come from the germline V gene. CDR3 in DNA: TGCGCCAGCAGCCAAGACGACAGGAGGACTGAAGCTTTCTTT. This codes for CASSQDDRRTEAFF.

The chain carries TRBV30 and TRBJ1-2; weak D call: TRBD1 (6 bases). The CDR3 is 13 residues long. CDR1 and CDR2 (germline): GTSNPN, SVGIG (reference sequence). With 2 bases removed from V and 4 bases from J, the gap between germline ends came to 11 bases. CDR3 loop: CAWSYAGAYGYTF. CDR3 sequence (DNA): TGTGCCTGGAGTTATGCAGGGGCCTATGGCTACACCTTC.

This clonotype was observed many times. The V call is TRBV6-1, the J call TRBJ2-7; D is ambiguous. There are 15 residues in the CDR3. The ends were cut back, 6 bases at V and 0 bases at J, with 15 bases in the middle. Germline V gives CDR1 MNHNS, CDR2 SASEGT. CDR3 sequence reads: CASRPGRSNSYEQYF. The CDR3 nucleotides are TGTGCCAGCAGACCTGGACGGTCCAACTCCTACGAGCAGTACTTC.

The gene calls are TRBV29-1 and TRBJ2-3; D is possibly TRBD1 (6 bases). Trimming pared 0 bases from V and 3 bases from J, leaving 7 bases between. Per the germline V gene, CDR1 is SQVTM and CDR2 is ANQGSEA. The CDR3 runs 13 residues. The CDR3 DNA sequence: TGCAGCGTTGAAGATCAGGGGACAGATACGCAGTATTTT. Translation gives CSVEDQGTDTQYF.